This T cell receptor beta chain appears in the sequencing data of a study of blood T cells in healthy people across ages. Notes on the study in general: The study found TCR beta diversity correlated strongly with naive T cell percentage.

This CDR3 has 17 amino acids. From germline, CDR1 is MGHRA and CDR2 YSYEKL. V was pared by 0 bases and J by 2 bases, with 15 bases between. Combining a sample-barcoded 5' primer with a J-beta primer mix, a second PCR ran for roughly 7 to 12 cycles. Each of the cDNA molecules was tagged by a template-switch adaptor with 12 random nucleotides. A single record per CDR3 protein comes from TCRdb applying MiXCR to the 5' RACE reads. Among about 810,000 distinct CDR3 sequences, roughly 35% were seen once, and the ten largest hold over 10%. On this clonotype itself: No antigen is known for it.

Sequencing used blood. The chain joins TRBV4-1 to TRBJ2-3; D possibly corresponds to TRBD1 (6 bases). The receptor's source is a young man in good health. The CDR3: CASSQDEAGAYTDTQYF. DNA for the CDR3: TGCGCCAGCAGCCAAGATGAGGCAGGGGCCTACACAGATACGCAGTATTTT.